The sequence of this T cell receptor beta chain was determined in a study of blood T cell repertoires in COVID-19. Sequencing used immunoSEQ multiplex PCR; TCRdb keeps in-frame clones, though not all of them. The data contain just under 350,000 clones, 87% of them singletons. The CDR3 is 15 residues long. V was pared by 5 bases and J by 1 base, with 14 bases between. The germline CDR1 and CDR2 sequences are MGHRA and YSYEKL. The rearrangement links TRBV4-1 to TRBJ1-1; D is uncertain. The sequencing input was peripheral blood. The origin of this receptor is a woman between 45 and 60 years old with COVID-19, enrolled during active disease. The CDR3 nucleotides are TGCGCCAGCAGCTTCTCTACTGTCCCGAACACTGAAGCTTTCTTT. Protein product: CASSFSTVPNTEAFF.